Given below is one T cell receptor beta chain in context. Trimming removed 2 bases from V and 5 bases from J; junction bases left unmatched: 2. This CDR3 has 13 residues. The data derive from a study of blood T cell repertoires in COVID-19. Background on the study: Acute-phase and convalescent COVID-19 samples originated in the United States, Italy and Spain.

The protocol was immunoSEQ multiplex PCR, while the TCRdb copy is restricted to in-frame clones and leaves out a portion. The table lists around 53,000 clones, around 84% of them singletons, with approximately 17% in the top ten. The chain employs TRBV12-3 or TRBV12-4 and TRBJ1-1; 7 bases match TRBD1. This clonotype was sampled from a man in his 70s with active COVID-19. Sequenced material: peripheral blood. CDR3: CASSLKQGTEAFF. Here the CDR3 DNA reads TGTGCCAGCAGTTTAAAACAGGGGACTGAAGCTTTCTTT.